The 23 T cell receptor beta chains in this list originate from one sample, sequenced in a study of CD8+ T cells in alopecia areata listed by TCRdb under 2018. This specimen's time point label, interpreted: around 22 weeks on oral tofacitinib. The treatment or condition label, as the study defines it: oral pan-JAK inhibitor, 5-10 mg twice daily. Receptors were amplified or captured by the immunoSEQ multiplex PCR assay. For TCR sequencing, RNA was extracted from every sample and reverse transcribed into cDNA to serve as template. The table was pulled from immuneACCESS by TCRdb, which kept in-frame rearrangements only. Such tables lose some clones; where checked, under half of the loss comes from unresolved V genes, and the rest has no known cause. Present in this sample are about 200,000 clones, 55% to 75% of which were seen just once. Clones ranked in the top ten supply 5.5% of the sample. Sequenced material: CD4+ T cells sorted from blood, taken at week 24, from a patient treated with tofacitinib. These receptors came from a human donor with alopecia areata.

The chain's CDR3 is CASSGLVGETQYF. The CDR3 DNA reads TGTGCCAGCAGTGGTCTAGTCGGAGAGACCCAGTACTTC. This chain joins TRBV2 and TRBJ2-5; D call uncertain. Trimming shortened V by 4 bases and J by 4 bases, and 10 bases separated the two germline ends. CDR3 length: 13 amino acids. The germline V gene has CDR1 SNHLY and CDR2 FYNNEI.

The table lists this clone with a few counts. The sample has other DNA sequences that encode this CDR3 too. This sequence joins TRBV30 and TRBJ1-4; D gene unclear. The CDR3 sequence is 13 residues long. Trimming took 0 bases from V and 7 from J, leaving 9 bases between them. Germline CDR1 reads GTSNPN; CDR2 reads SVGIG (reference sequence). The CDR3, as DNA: TGTGCCTGGAGTGTGAAGGGTGGTGAAAAACTGTTTTTT. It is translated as CAWSVKGGEKLFF.

CDR3 protein: CASSRQNSNQPQHF. CDR3 in DNA: TGTGCCAGCAGTCGACAGAATAGCAATCAGCCCCAGCATTTT. This sequence joins TRBV7-9 and TRBJ1-5, with TRBD1 as a possible D gene (5 bases). V lost 6 bases and J lost 0, with 9 bases in between. Germline CDR1 is SEHNR and CDR2 is FQNEAQ (reference sequence). CDR3 length: 14 residues. The full variable domain, its missing parts supplied by reference TRBV7-9 and TRBJ1-5, is DTGVSQNPRHKITKRGQNVTFRCDPISEHNRLYWYRQTLGQGPEFLTYFQNEAQLEKSRLLSDRFSAERPKGSFSTLEIQRTEQGDSAMYLCASSRQNSNQPQHFGDGTRLSIL.

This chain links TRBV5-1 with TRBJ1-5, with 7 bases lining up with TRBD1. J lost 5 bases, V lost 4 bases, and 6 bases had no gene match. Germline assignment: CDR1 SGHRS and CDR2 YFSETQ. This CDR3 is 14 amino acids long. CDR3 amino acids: CASSEGTAYQPQHF. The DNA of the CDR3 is TGCGCCAGCAGCGAGGGGACAGCATATCAGCCCCAGCATTTT. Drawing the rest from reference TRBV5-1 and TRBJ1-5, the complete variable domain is KAGVTQTPRYLIKTRGQQVTLSCSPISGHRSVSWYQQTPGQGLQFLFEYFSETQRNKGNFPGRFSGRQFSNSRSEMNVSTLELGDSALYLCASSEGTAYQPQHFGDGTRLSIL.

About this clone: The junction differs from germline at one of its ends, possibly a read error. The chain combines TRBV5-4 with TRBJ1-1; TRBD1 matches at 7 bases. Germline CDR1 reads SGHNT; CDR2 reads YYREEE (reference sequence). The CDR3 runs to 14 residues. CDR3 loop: CASRGQLKNTEAFF. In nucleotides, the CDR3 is TGCGCCAGCAGGGGACAGTTGAAGAACACTGAAGCTTTCTTT.

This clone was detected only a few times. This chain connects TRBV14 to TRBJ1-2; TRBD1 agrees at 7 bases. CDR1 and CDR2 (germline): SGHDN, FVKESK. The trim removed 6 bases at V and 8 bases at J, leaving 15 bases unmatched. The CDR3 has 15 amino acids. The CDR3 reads CASRPSREGAEGYTF. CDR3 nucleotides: TGTGCCAGCAGACCTTCTAGGGAGGGGGCAGAAGGCTACACCTTC.

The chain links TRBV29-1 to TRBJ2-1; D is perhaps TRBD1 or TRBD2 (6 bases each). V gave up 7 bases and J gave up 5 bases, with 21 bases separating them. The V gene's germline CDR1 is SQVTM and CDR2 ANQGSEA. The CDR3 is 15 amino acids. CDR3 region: CSAPGASEINNEQFF. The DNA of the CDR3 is TGCAGCGCCCCAGGGGCTAGCGAGATAAACAATGAGCAGTTCTTC.

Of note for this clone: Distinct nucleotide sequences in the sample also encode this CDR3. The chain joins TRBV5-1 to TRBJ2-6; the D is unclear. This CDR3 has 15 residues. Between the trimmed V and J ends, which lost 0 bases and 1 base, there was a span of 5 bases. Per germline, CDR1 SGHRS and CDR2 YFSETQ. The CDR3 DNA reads TGCGCCAGCAGCTTGGGAGTGTCTGGGGCCAACGTCCTGACTTTC. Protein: CASSLGVSGANVLTF.

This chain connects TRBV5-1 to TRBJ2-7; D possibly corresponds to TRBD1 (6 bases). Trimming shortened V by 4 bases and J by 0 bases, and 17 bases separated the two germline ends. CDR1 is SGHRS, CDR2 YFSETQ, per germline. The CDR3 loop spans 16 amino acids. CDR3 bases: TGCGCCAGCAGCCAGGCGACAGGCCCAAGCTCCTACGAGCAGTACTTC. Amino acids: CASSQATGPSSYEQYF.

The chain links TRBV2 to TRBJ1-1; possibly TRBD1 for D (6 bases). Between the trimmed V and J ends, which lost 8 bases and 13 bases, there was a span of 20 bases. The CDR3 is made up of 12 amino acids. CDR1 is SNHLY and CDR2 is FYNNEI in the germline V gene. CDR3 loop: CASVRFAEGVFF. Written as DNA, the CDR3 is TGTGCCAGCGTGAGATTCGCAGAGGGGGTTTTCTTT.

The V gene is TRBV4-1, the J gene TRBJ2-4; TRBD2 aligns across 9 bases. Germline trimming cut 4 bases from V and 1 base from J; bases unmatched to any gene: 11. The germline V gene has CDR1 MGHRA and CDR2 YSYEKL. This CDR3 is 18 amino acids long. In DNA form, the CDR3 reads TGCGCCAGCAGCCTTAGCGGGAGCAGAGGTTTGGCCAAAAACATTCAGTACTTC. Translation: CASSLSGSRGLAKNIQYF.

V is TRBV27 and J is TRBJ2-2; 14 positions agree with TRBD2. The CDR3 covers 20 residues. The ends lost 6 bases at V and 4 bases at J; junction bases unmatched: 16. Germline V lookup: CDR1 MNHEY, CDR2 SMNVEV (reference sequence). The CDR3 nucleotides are TGTGCCAGCAGGCACAATTCCCGGGGACTAGCGGGAGTTAGCACCGGGGAGCTGTTTTTT. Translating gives CASRHNSRGLAGVSTGELFF.

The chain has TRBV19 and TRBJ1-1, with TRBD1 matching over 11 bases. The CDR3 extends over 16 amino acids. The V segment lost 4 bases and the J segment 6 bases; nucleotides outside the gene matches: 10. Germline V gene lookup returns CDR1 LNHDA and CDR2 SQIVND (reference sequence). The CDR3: CASSKDRGRMVPEAFF. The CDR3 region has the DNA TGTGCCAGTAGTAAGGACAGGGGGCGGATGGTCCCTGAAGCTTTCTTT. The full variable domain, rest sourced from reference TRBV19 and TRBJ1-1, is DGGITQSPKYLFRKEGQNVTLSCEQNLNHDAMYWYRQDPGQGLRLIYYSQIVNDFQKGDIAEGYSVSREKKESFPLTVTSAQKNPTAFYLCASSKDRGRMVPEAFFGQGTRLTVV.

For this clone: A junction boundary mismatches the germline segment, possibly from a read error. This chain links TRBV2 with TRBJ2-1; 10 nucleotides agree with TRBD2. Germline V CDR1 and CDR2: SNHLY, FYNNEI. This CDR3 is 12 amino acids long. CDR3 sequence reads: CASSALAGARLF. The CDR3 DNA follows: TGTGCCAGCAGTGCCCTAGCGGGGGCGAGGCTCTTC.

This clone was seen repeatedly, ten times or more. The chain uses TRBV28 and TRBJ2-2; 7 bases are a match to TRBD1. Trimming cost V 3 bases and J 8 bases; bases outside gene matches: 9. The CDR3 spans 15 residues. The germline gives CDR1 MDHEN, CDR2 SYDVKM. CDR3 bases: TGTGCCAGCAGTTTTGGGACAGTCTCACCGGGGGAGCTGTTTTTT. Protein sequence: CASSFGTVSPGELFF.

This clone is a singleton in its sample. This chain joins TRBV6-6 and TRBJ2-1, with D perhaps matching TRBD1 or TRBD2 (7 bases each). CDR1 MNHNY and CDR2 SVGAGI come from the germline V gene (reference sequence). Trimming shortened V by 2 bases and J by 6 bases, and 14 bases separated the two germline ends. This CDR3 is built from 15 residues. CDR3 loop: CASSYIGRGGNEQFF. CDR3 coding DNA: TGTGCCAGCAGTTACATCGGCAGGGGGGGCAATGAGCAGTTCTTC.

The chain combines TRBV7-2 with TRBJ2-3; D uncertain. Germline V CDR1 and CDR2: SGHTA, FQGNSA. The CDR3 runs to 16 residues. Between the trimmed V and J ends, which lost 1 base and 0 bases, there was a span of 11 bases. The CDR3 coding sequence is TGTGCCAGCAGCTTAGGCGCTAGACCTAGCACAGATACGCAGTATTTT. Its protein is CASSLGARPSTDTQYF.

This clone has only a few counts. The CDR3: CASNPDRLNTEAFF. The CDR3 DNA is TGCGCCAGCAACCCGGACAGACTGAACACTGAAGCTTTCTTT. V gene TRBV5-1 combines with J gene TRBJ1-1; D may be TRBD1 (6 bases). The ends were cut back, 6 bases at V and 0 bases at J, with 12 bases in the middle. Germline loops: CDR1 SGHRS, CDR2 YFSETQ. The CDR3 consists of 14 residues.

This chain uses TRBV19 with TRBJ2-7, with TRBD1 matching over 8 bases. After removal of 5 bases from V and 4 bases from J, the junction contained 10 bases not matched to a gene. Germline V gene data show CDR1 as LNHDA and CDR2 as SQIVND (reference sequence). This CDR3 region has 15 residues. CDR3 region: CASSLWGQETYEQYF. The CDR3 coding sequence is TGTGCCAGTAGTCTGTGGGGACAGGAAACATACGAGCAGTACTTC.

The chain's CDR3 is CAWIKAGKQETQYF. The CDR3 nucleotides are TGTGCCTGGATAAAGGCGGGAAAGCAAGAGACCCAGTACTTC. The chain combines TRBV30 with TRBJ2-5, with a tentative D call TRBD2 (6 bases). CDR1 is GTSNPN, CDR2 SVGIG, per germline (reference sequence). The ends were cut back, 4 bases at V and 2 bases at J, with 14 bases in the middle. The CDR3 covers 14 residues.

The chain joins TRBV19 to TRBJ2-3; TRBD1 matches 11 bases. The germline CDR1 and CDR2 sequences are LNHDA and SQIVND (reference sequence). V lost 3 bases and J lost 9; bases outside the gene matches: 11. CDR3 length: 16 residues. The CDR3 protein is CASSIRDRGVTGTQYF. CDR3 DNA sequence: TGTGCCAGTAGTATCCGGGACAGGGGGGTCACGGGGACGCAGTATTTT.

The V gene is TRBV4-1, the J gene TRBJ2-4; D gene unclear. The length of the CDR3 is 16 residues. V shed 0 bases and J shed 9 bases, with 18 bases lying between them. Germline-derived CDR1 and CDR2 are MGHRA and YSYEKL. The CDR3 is CASSQDMLVIDGIQYF. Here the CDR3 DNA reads TGCGCCAGCAGCCAAGATATGCTAGTAATTGATGGCATTCAGTACTTC.

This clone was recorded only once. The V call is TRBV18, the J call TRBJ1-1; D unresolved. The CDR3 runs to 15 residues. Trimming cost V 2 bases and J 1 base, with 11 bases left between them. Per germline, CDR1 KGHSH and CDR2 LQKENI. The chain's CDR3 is CASSPMDGPNTEAFF. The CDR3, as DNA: TGTGCCAGCTCACCAATGGACGGACCGAACACTGAAGCTTTCTTT.